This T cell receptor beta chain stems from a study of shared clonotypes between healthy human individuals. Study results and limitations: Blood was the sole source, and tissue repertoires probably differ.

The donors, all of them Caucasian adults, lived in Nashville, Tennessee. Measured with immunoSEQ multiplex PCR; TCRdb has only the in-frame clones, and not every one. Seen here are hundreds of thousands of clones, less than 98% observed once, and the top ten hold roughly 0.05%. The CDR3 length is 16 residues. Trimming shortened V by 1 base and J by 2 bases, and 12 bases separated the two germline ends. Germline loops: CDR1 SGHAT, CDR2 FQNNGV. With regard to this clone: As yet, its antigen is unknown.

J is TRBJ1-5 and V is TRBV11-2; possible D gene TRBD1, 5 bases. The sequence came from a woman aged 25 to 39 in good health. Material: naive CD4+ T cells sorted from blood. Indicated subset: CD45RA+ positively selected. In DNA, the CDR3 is TGTGCCAGCAGCTTAGGATCCAGGGCTCGCAATCAGCCCCAGCATTTT. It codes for CASSLGSRARNQPQHF.